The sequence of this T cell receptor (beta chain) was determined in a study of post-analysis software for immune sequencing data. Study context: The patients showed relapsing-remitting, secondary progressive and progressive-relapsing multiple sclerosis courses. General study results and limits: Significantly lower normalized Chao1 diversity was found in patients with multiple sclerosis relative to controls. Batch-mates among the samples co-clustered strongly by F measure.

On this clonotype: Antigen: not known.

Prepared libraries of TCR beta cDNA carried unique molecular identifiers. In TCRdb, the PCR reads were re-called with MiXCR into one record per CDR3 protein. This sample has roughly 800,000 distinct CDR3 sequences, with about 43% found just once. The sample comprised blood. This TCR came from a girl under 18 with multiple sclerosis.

CDR3 in DNA: TGCAGCGCCCCAACTACTAGTCTCAGAGCCAAAAACATTCAGTACTTC. It specifies CSAPTTSLRAKNIQYF. V is TRBV29-1 and J is TRBJ2-4; weak D call: TRBD2 (5 bases). V shed 7 bases and J shed 0 bases, with 19 bases lying between them. Germline lookup yields CDR1 SQVTM and CDR2 ANQGSEA. This CDR3 has 16 residues.